This is a list of T cell receptor beta chains from one sample in a study of blood T cell repertoires in COVID-19. Sequencing was performed with immunoSEQ multiplex PCR; in TCRdb, only in-frame clones are kept and a portion is missing. The table lists roughly 250,000 clones, approximately 85% of them singletons. The sequenced sample was PBMCs or T cells enriched from blood (not recorded which). The receptor set was obtained from a woman between 50 and 59 years old who had recovered from COVID-19. CDR3s include the opening cysteine and the closing phenylalanine or tryptophan. A D gene is named only where the DNA matches it firmly. Expanded clones get a size class; other rows say once, few or many, or leave the size out.

clone_size	v_call	j_call	d_call	cdr3_nt	cdr3_aa
NA	TRBV3-1/TRBV3-2	TRBJ2-1	TRBD2	TGTGCCAGCAGCCCCGGACTAGCGGAATACAATGAGCAATTCTTC	CASSPGLAEYNEQFF
NA	TRBV5-6	TRBJ2-1	NA	TGTGCCAGCAGCTTGTACAGAAGCTCCTACAATGAGCAGTTCTTC	CASSLYRSSYNEQFF
NA	TRBV2	TRBJ2-5	NA	TGTGCCAGCAGACCCAACATCCAGGAGACCCAGTACTTC	CASRPNIQETQYF
NA	TRBV5-1	TRBJ2-7	NA	TGCGCCAGCAGCTTGGGACTGAGGACCTACGAGCAGTACTTC	CASSLGLRTYEQYF
NA	TRBV5-1	TRBJ2-1	NA	TGCGCCAGCAGCTTGCAACTTACTAATGCCAATGAGCAGTTCTTC	CASSLQLTNANEQFF
NA	TRBV7-7	TRBJ2-5	NA	TGTGCTAGCAGCTTGCGGGGGTCTGTCGGCCAGGGGGAGACCCAGTACTTC	CASSLRGSVGQGETQYF
NA	TRBV5-1	TRBJ2-3	TRBD2	TGCGCCAGCAGCTTGTTGTTTCTAGCGGGTGCAGATACGCAGTATTTT	CASSLLFLAGADTQYF
NA	TRBV15	TRBJ2-7	NA	TGTGCCACCAGCAAAAACAGGGATCTACGTGAGCAGTACTTC	CATSKNRDLREQYF
NA	TRBV6-5	TRBJ1-6	NA	TGTGCCAGCAGTTACGGGGGGAGGGGAGGGAATTCACCCCTCCACTTT	CASSYGGRGGNSPLHF
NA	TRBV24-1	TRBJ1-1	NA	TGTGCCACCAGTGATTTTCGGGGTGAAGCTTTCTTT	CATSDFRGEAFF
NA	TRBV9	TRBJ2-1	NA	TGTGCCAGCAGCCCAGTGGGGGAGGCCCTGTTTAAGGACAATGAGCAGTTCTTC	CASSPVGEALFKDNEQFF
NA	TRBV6-4	TRBJ2-2	NA	TGTGCCAGCAGTGTGGAAGCGTTACGTACAAACACCGGGGAGCTGTTTTTT	CASSVEALRTNTGELFF
NA	TRBV15	TRBJ2-7	NA	TGTGCCACCAGCTTACGCGTCGGGGGTGGGTACGAGCAGTACTTC	CATSLRVGGGYEQYF
NA	TRBV19	TRBJ2-7	NA	TGTGCCAGTAGTATGGTCCGGCCGGGAGCATTGAGGGAGCAGTACTTC	CASSMVRPGALREQYF
NA	TRBV5-1	TRBJ2-7	NA	TGCGCCAGCAGCTCCCTACTCTCCAACGAGCAGTACTTC	CASSSLLSNEQYF
NA	TRBV6-5	TRBJ1-1	NA	TGTGCCAGCAGTTACGGGGCCATTGACACTGAAGCTTTCTTT	CASSYGAIDTEAFF
NA	TRBV12-2	TRBJ1-1	NA	TGTGCAAGTCGTCCAACTGGGAATACAGGGGGCGAGTGCACTGAAGCTTTCTTT	CASRPTGNTGGECTEAFF
NA	TRBV5-1	TRBJ2-2	TRBD2	TGCGCCAGCAGCTTGGGACTAGCGGGACGGGTTTCCACCGGGGAGCTGTTTTTT	CASSLGLAGRVSTGELFF
NA	TRBV18	TRBJ2-3	NA	TGTGCCAGCTCACCGTGGACTAACACAGATACGCAGTATTTT	CASSPWTNTDTQYF
once	TRBV5-1	TRBJ2-1	TRBD2	TGCGCCAGCAGCTTGTCGACTAGCGGGAGCTACAATGAGCAGTTCTTC	CASSLSTSGSYNEQFF
NA	TRBV28	TRBJ2-3	TRBD2	TGTGCCAGCGCCTCGGGCGGGAGTCGGTCAGATACGCAGTATTTT	CASASGGSRSDTQYF